The next 6 T cell receptor beta chains were all read from a single sample in a study of blood T cell repertoires in COVID-19. Sequenced by immunoSEQ multiplex PCR; TCRdb stores in-frame clones only, minus some. The sample consists of just under 150,000 clones, 80% to 90% of them appearing once. The sample comprised peripheral blood. The receptors originated from a man between 45 and 60 years old who had recovered from COVID-19.

This chain links TRBV2 with TRBJ1-6, with D perhaps TRBD1 (5 bases). Between the trimmed V and J ends, which lost 4 bases and 3 bases, there was a span of 7 bases. Germline V gene sequence: CDR1 SNHLY, CDR2 FYNNEI. This CDR3 has 14 residues. CDR3 region: CASSAQDYNSPLHF. Written as DNA, the CDR3 is TGTGCCAGCAGTGCACAGGACTATAATTCACCCCTCCACTTT.

The J gene is TRBJ2-5, the V gene TRBV2, with D maybe TRBD1 (6 bases). V dropped 7 bases and J dropped 1 base, with 16 bases sitting between them. Germline V gives CDR1 SNHLY, CDR2 FYNNEI. The CDR3 has 15 residues. CDR3 region: CASNAGTHFQETQYF. The CDR3, as DNA: TGTGCCAGCAATGCCGGGACACACTTCCAAGAGACCCAGTACTTC.

This clone was picked up one time. The genes are TRBV2 and TRBJ2-5; 8 bases agree with TRBD2. With 4 bases clipped from V and 5 bases from J, the junction kept 6 bases outside the gene matches. In germline, CDR1 is SNHLY, CDR2 FYNNEI. CDR3 size: 14 residues. The CDR3 DNA sequence: TGTGCCAGCAGTGCGTGGACTAGCCGGGAGACCCAGTACTTC. Its protein is CASSAWTSRETQYF.

This clone appeared once. The chain uses TRBV2 and TRBJ1-2; D uncertain. Per the germline V gene, CDR1 is SNHLY and CDR2 is FYNNEI. The CDR3 sequence is 18 residues long. Trimming took 0 bases from V and 2 from J, leaving 19 bases between them. CDR3 protein: CASSEALSGRLINYGYTF. CDR3 bases: TGTGCCAGCAGTGAAGCGCTTAGTGGGCGCCTGATCAACTATGGCTACACCTTC.

The chain uses TRBV7-2 and TRBJ1-1, with TRBD1 matching 7 bases. Germline V gene lookup returns CDR1 SGHTA and CDR2 FQGNSA. The CDR3 sequence is 18 residues long. Trimming at V came to 5 bases and at J to 2 bases, leaving 17 bases not matched to a gene. CDR3 nucleotide sequence: TGTGCCAGCAGCCTAACCTATTGGAGGGGGCGTACAAACACTGAAGCTTTCTTT. Amino acid sequence: CASSLTYWRGRTNTEAFF.

This sequence joins TRBV4-2 and TRBJ2-1; 13 bases are shared with TRBD2. The CDR3 contains 16 residues. The V segment lost 5 bases and the J segment 9 bases; nucleotides outside the gene matches: 10. Germline CDR1 reads LGHNA; CDR2 reads YNFKEQ. The CDR3 DNA reads TGTGCCAGCAGCTCCCGACTAGCGGGGGGAGTAAGTGAGCAGTTCTTC. Translating gives CASSSRLAGGVSEQFF.